The sequence of this T cell receptor beta chain was determined in a study of early T cells in non-severe SARS-CoV-2 infection. Study-level findings and limits: CD4 and private specificities were missed by VDJdb matching, which favored anti-spike CD8 responses.

This clonotype has more than one count but fewer than ten. Its antigen is unknown. The germline CDR1 and CDR2 sequences are SNHLY and FYNNEI. The CDR3 covers 15 residues. The V gene end was trimmed by 7 bases and the J gene end by 0 bases; junction bases not matched to a gene: 8. Unique molecular identifiers tagged individual cDNA molecules. TCRdb reprocessed the 5' RACE reads via MiXCR and lists one record per CDR3 protein. The table records some 40,000 distinct CDR3 sequences, around 6.3% of them present only once. This clonotype was obtained from an adult who was a healthcare worker with PCR-confirmed SARS-CoV-2 infection or an uninfected control (not recorded which). The starting material was whole blood, obtained at baseline. V and J are TRBV2 and TRBJ2-7; 8 bases map to TRBD1. CDR3 sequence: CASNSDRESSYEQYF. CDR3 nucleotides: TGTGCCAGCAACTCGGACAGGGAGAGCTCCTACGAGCAGTACTTC. The complete variable domain, with remaining parts taken from reference TRBV2 and TRBJ2-7, reads EPEVTQTPSHQVTQMGQEVILRCVPISNHLYFYWYRQILGQKVEFLVSFYNNEISEKSEIFDDQFSVERPDGSNFTLKIRSTKLEDSAMYFCASNSDRESSYEQYFGPGTRLTVT.